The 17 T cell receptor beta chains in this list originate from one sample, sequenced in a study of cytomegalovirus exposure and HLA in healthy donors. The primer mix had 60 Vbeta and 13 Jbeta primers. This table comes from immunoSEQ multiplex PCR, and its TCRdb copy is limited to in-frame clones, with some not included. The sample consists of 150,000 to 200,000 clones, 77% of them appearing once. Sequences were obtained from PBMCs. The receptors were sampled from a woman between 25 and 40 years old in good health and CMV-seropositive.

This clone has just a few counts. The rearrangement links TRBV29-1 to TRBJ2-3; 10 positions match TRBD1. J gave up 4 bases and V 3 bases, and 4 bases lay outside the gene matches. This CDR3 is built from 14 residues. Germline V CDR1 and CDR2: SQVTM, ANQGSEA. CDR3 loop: CSVDSTGGSDTQYF. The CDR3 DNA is TGCAGCGTTGACTCGACAGGGGGCTCAGATACGCAGTATTTT.

This chain's CDR3 is CATRGTAAYEQYF. CDR3 in DNA: TGTGCCACCAGGGGGACAGCGGCATACGAGCAGTACTTC. This sequence joins TRBV6-5 and TRBJ2-7, with 7 bases matching TRBD1. V lost 10 bases to trimming and J lost 4 bases; unmatched junction nucleotides: 10. CDR1 MNHEY and CDR2 SVGAGI come from the germline V gene. The CDR3 is 13 amino acids.

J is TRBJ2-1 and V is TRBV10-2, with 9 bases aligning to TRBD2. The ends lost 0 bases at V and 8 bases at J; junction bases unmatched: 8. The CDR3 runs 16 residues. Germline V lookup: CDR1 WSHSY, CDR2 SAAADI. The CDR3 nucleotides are TGCGCCAGCAGTGAGTCGGATCTAGCGGGATGGGATGAGCAGTTCTTC. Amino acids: CASSESDLAGWDEQFF.

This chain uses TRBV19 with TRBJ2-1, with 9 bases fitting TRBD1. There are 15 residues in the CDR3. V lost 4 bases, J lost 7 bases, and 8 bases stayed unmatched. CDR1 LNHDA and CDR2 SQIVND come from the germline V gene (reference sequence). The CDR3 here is CASSTDRGAGNEQFF. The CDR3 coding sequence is TGTGCCAGTAGTACTGACAGGGGGGCGGGGAATGAGCAGTTCTTC. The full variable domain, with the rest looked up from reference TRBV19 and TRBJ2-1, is DGGITQSPKYLFRKEGQNVTLSCEQNLNHDAMYWYRQDPGQGLRLIYYSQIVNDFQKGDIAEGYSVSREKKESFPLTVTSAQKNPTAFYLCASSTDRGAGNEQFFGPGTRLTVL.

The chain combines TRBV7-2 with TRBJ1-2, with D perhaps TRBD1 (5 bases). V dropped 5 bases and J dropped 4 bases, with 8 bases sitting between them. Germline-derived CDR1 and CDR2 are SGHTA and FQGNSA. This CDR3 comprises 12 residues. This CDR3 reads CASSAGGYGYTF. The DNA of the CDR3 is TGTGCCAGCAGCGCCGGGGGCTATGGCTACACCTTC.

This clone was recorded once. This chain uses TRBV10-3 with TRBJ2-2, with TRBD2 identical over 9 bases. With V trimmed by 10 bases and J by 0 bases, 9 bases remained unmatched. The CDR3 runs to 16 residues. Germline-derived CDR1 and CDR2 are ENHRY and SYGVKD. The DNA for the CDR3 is TGTGCCACGCTGAAACTAGCGGGTACGAACACCGGGGAGCTGTTTTTT. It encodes CATLKLAGTNTGELFF.

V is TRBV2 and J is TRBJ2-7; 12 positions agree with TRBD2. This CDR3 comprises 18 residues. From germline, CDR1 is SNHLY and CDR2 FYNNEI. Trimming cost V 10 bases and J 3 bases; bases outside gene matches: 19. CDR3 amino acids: CATAPASGRALGSYEQYF. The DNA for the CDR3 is TGTGCCACCGCCCCGGCTAGCGGGAGGGCCTTGGGGAGCTACGAGCAGTACTTC.

CDR3 nucleotide sequence: TGTGCCAGCAGTGAACTAATAGCGGGAGAGACCCAGTACTTC. Encoded protein: CASSELIAGETQYF. V gene TRBV6-1 combines with J gene TRBJ2-5; TRBD2 matches 7 bases. The germline CDR1 and CDR2 sequences are MNHNS and SASEGT. The CDR3 is 14 amino acids. With V trimmed by 2 bases and J by 4 bases, 4 bases remained unmatched.

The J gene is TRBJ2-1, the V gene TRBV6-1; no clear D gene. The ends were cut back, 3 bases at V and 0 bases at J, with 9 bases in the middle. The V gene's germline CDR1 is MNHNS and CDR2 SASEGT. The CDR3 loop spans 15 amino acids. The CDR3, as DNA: TGTGCCAGCAGTGATTTTCCGGGCTCCTACAATGAGCAGTTCTTC. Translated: CASSDFPGSYNEQFF.

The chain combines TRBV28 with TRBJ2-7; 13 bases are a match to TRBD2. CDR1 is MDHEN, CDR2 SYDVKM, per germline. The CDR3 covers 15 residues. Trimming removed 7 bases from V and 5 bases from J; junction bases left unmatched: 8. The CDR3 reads CASTVLAGGPHEQYF. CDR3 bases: TGTGCCAGCACGGTACTAGCGGGAGGGCCCCACGAGCAGTACTTC.

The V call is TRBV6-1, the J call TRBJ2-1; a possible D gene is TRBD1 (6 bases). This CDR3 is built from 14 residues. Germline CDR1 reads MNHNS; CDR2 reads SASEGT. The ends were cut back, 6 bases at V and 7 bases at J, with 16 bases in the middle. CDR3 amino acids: CASRGAYAGNEQFF. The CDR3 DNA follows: TGTGCCAGCAGGGGGGCCTACGCCGGGAATGAGCAGTTCTTC.

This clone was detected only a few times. The CDR3 nucleotides are TGTGCCAGCAGTCCGGGACTAGCGGGGCTCTACAATGAGCAGTTCTTC. Translating gives CASSPGLAGLYNEQFF. V and J are TRBV28 and TRBJ2-1, with 13 bases fitting TRBD2. The junction had 4 bases not matched to a gene; V was cut back by 5 bases and J by 3 bases. This CDR3 is built from 16 residues. CDR1 is MDHEN, CDR2 SYDVKM, per germline.

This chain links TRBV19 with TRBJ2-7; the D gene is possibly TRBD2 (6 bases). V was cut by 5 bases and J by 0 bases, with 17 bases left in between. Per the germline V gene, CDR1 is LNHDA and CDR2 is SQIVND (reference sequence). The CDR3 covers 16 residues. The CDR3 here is CASSPRGSLGSYEQYF. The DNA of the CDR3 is TGTGCCAGTAGTCCCCGGGGGTCGTTGGGCTCCTACGAGCAGTACTTC.

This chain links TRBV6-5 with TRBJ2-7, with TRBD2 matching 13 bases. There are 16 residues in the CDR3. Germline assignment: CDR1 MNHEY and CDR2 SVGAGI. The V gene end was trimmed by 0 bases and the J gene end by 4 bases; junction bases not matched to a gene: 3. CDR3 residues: CASSYSGTSGNYEQYF. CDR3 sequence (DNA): TGTGCCAGCAGTTACTCGGGGACTAGCGGGAATTACGAGCAGTACTTC.

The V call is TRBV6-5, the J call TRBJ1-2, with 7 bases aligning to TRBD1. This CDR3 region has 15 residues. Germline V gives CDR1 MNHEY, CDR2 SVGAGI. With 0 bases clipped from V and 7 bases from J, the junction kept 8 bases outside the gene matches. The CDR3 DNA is TGTGCCAGCAGTTACTCCCGCGACAGGGTGCTTGGCTACACCTTC. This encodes CASSYSRDRVLGYTF.

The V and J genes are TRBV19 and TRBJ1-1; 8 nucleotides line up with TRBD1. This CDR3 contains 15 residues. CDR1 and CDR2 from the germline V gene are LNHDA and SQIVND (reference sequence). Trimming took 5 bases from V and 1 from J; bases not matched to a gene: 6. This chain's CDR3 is CASSGQGEKNTEAFF. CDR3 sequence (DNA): TGTGCCAGTAGTGGACAGGGAGAGAAGAACACTGAAGCTTTCTTT.

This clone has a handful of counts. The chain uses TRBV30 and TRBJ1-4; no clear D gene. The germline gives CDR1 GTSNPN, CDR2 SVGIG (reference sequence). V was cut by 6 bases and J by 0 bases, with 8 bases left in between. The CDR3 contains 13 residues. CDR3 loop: CACQKPTNEKLFF. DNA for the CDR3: TGTGCCTGCCAGAAACCAACTAATGAAAAACTGTTTTTT.